Following are 17 T cell receptor beta chains from one sample sequenced in a study of spatial heterogeneity in lung cancer. Study-wide findings and caveats: How many expanded intratumoral alpha and beta TCRs were present tracked the tumor mutation count, which was a count of nonsynonymous mutations.

For these TCRs, the target antigens are not known. Noted time point: sample taken at primary tumor resection. TCRdb redid the calling of the 5' RACE reads with MiXCR, one entry per CDR3 protein. This repertoire shows 10,000 or so distinct CDR3 sequences, more than 10% found once; its top ten account for about 10%. The sequenced sample was lung tumor tissue, obtained at surgery. The receptor set was obtained from a male donor with early-stage non-small cell lung cancer.

This clonotype appeared many times. This beta chain came through as a stray read in a library set up for alpha chains, and its size says little. The gene calls are TRBV7-9 and TRBJ2-7, with D possibly TRBD2 on 5 matching bases. V dropped 4 bases and J dropped 5 bases, with 21 bases sitting between them. The CDR3 sequence is 16 residues long. In germline, CDR1 is SEHNR, CDR2 FQNEAQ (reference sequence). CDR3 nucleotides: TGTGCCAGCAGCTACGCCCTGCCTGCGGCGGGCCACGAGCAGTACTTC. Translating it yields CASSYALPAAGHEQYF.

The table lists this clonotype with many counts. A library made for alpha chains picked up this beta chain off target, so its size means little. This chain uses TRBV6-1 with TRBJ2-6; no clear D gene. The V gene lost 1 base and the J gene lost 0 bases, with 4 bases spanning the gap. From germline, CDR1 is MNHNS and CDR2 SASEGT. The CDR3 contains 15 residues. In DNA, the CDR3 is TGTGCCAGCAGTGAAGGGGACTCTGGGGCCAACGTCCTGACTTTC. It yields the protein CASSEGDSGANVLTF.

This clonotype was counted many times. Being off target in a library aimed at alpha chains, this beta chain has a size of little meaning. J is TRBJ2-7 and V is TRBV30; no firm D call. V shed 2 bases and J shed 7 bases, with 12 bases lying between them. Germline loops: CDR1 GTSNPN, CDR2 SVGIG (reference sequence). The CDR3 contains 12 residues. CDR3 sequence: CAWSPGYAEQYF. Here the CDR3 DNA reads TGTGCCTGGAGTCCCGGATACGCAGAGCAGTACTTC.

This clonotype was recorded many times. This beta chain came through as a stray read in a library set up for alpha chains, and its size says little. V gene TRBV2 combines with J gene TRBJ2-1; 9 nucleotides match TRBD1. The CDR3 loop spans 15 amino acids. V lost 5 bases to trimming and J lost 4 bases; unmatched junction nucleotides: 6. In germline, CDR1 is SNHLY, CDR2 FYNNEI. CDR3: CASSPDRGDYNEQFF. The DNA of the CDR3 is TGTGCCAGCAGTCCGGACAGGGGCGATTACAATGAGCAGTTCTTC.

In this sample, this clonotype turned up a few times. The library was designed around alpha chains, so this beta chain is a stray read whose abundance carries little weight. The chain has TRBV12-5 and TRBJ1-1; 8 positions agree with TRBD1. The junction had 2 bases not matched to a gene; V was cut back by 7 bases and J by 4 bases. Looked up from germline, CDR1 is LGHNT and CDR2 is FRNRAP. CDR3 size: 12 residues. CDR3 nucleotides: TGTGCTAGTGCCAGGGGGCCCACTGAAGCTTTCTTT. Its translation: CASARGPTEAFF.

The sample holds many counts of this clonotype. This beta chain slipped into a library made for alpha chains as a stray read, so its size is not meaningful. This sequence joins TRBV20-1 and TRBJ2-1, with 8 positions matching TRBD2. In germline, CDR1 is DFQATT, CDR2 SNEGSKA (reference sequence). This CDR3 contains 15 residues. After removal of 0 bases from V and 4 bases from J, the junction contained 5 bases not matched to a gene. In nucleotides, the CDR3 is TGCAGTGCTAGAGACCCGACTAGCGAATACAATGAGCAGTTCTTC. Translation gives CSARDPTSEYNEQFF.

Of note for this clonotype: This beta chain came through as a stray read in a library set up for alpha chains, and its size says little. The J gene is TRBJ1-1, the V gene TRBV7-2; D is perhaps TRBD1 (6 bases). The CDR3 is 13 residues long. Germline loops: CDR1 SGHTA, CDR2 FQGNSA. The V end lost 6 bases, the J end lost 4 bases, and 12 bases lay between the germline ends. The CDR3 here is CASSEQGVTEAFF. CDR3 DNA: TGTGCCAGCAGTGAACAGGGAGTCACTGAAGCTTTCTTT.

This clonotype has a count of ten or more. Because this beta chain is a stray read in a library intended to capture alpha chains, its abundance should not be given much weight. The V gene is TRBV20-1, the J gene TRBJ2-7; perhaps TRBD2 as D (5 bases). The CDR3 has 13 amino acids. V lost 3 bases and J 2 bases, leaving 11 bases between the germline ends. CDR1 DFQATT and CDR2 SNEGSKA come from the germline V gene (reference sequence). DNA of the CDR3: TGCAGTGCTAGTCTGGAGGCCGCCTACGAGCAGTACTTC. It specifies CSASLEAAYEQYF.

This clonotype showed up many times. This beta chain is off target for a library built for alpha chains, so its abundance means little. The rearrangement joins TRBV7-8 to TRBJ1-1, with D unresolved. V shed 2 bases and J shed 1 base, with 5 bases lying between them. The CDR3 is 13 residues long. Germline V gene data show CDR1 as SGHVS and CDR2 as FQNEAQ. CDR3 sequence reads: CASSLTPNTEAFF. CDR3 nucleotide sequence: TGTGCCAGCAGCTTAACTCCGAACACTGAAGCTTTCTTT.

About this clonotype: Found in a library prepared for alpha chains, this beta chain is an off-target read, and its abundance has little meaning. V is TRBV7-9 and J is TRBJ1-1; 10 bases map to TRBD1. V trimming: 3 bases; J trimming: 5 bases; junction bases outside the gene matches: 3. CDR1 is SEHNR, CDR2 FQNEAQ, per germline (reference sequence). CDR3 length equals 14 residues. CDR3 DNA sequence: TGTGCCAGCAGCTTCGGACAGGGGGGTACTGAAGCTTTCTTT. It specifies CASSFGQGGTEAFF.

As regards this clonotype: The library was built for alpha chains, so this beta chain is an off-target read and its size means little. V and J are TRBV5-1 and TRBJ2-6; D unresolved. Germline lookup yields CDR1 SGHRS and CDR2 YFSETQ. The V end was cut by 0 bases, the J end by 3 bases, with 10 bases between. The CDR3 totals 16 residues. CDR3: CASSLEAGFGANVLTF. CDR3 in DNA: TGCGCCAGCAGCTTGGAGGCAGGCTTTGGGGCCAACGTCCTGACTTTC.

This clonotype qualifies as medium-sized. A library made for alpha chains picked up this beta chain off target, so its size means little. V gene TRBV20-1 combines with J gene TRBJ1-6, with 8 bases aligning to TRBD1. V lost 0 bases to trimming and J lost 6 bases; unmatched junction nucleotides: 4. Germline V gives CDR1 DFQATT, CDR2 SNEGSKA (reference sequence). This CDR3 comprises 15 residues. In DNA, the CDR3 is TGCAGTGCTAGAGAATTACAGGGGGTTAATTCACCCCTCCACTTT. This translates into CSARELQGVNSPLHF.

This clonotype was found many times. This beta chain is a stray read from a library made for alpha chains; its abundance is not meaningful. V and J are TRBV20-1 and TRBJ1-5; D is ambiguous. CDR3 size: 12 residues. V dropped 5 bases and J dropped 0 bases, with 5 bases sitting between them. The V gene's germline CDR1 is DFQATT and CDR2 SNEGSKA (reference sequence). The CDR3 is CSAGVSNQPQHF. DNA for the CDR3: TGCAGTGCTGGCGTTAGCAATCAGCCCCAGCATTTT.

This clonotype was recorded many times. Found in a library prepared for alpha chains, this beta chain is an off-target read, and its abundance has little meaning. CDR3 amino acids: CASSHLGTGGRSGELFF. CDR3 in DNA: TGTGCCAGCAGCCATCTCGGGACAGGGGGCAGGAGCGGGGAGCTGTTTTTT. The chain employs TRBV3-1 and TRBJ2-2, with TRBD1 matching 12 bases. The CDR3 is made up of 17 amino acids. Germline CDR1 and CDR2: LGHDT and YNNKEL (reference sequence). Trimming took 3 bases from V and 7 from J; bases not matched to a gene: 9.

Comments on this clonotype: With the library built for alpha chains, this beta chain is off target and its frequency is not meaningful. The J gene is TRBJ2-7, the V gene TRBV7-2, with D hard to call. V shed 5 bases and J shed 5 bases, with 13 bases lying between them. CDR3 length: 13 amino acids. The germline V gene has CDR1 SGHTA and CDR2 FQGNSA. This CDR3 is CASSTQTGDEQYF. In nucleotides, the CDR3 is TGTGCCAGCAGCACGCAAACGGGCGACGAGCAGTACTTC.

Ten or more counts support this clonotype. This beta chain was picked up by a library intended for alpha chains and is off target, so its count carries little meaning. The J gene is TRBJ1-2, the V gene TRBV5-1; a weak D match, TRBD1 (5 bases). The CDR3 spans 18 residues. The V and J ends lost 4 bases and 1 base respectively, with 23 bases between them. The germline gives CDR1 SGHRS, CDR2 YFSETQ. The CDR3 reads CASSPGSNRSPSNYGYTF. Here the CDR3 DNA reads TGCGCCAGCAGCCCTGGGAGCAACAGGTCTCCGAGTAACTATGGCTACACCTTC.

This clonotype is categorized as medium-sized. Little can be read into the size of this beta chain, an off-target read in a library designed for alpha chains. The chain has TRBV2 and TRBJ2-3; the D gene is possibly TRBD1 (6 bases). The CDR3 runs to 15 residues. Trimming took 3 bases from V and 6 from J, leaving 16 bases between them. Germline values: CDR1 SNHLY, CDR2 FYNNEI. CDR3 sequence reads: CASSDRDTNKDTQYF. The CDR3 nucleotides are TGTGCCAGCAGTGACCGGGACACTAACAAGGATACGCAGTATTTT. Full variable domain (rest looked up from reference TRBV2 and TRBJ2-3): EPEVTQTPSHQVTQMGQEVILRCVPISNHLYFYWYRQILGQKVEFLVSFYNNEISEKSEIFDDQFSVERPDGSNFTLKIRSTKLEDSAMYFCASSDRDTNKDTQYFGPGTRLTVL.